Below, 24 T cell receptor beta chains from the same sample are listed, as sequenced in a study of blood T cell repertoires in COVID-19. Libraries were prepared by immunoSEQ multiplex PCR; TCRdb keeps only in-frame clonotypes and omits some of them. The sample carries about 460,000 clones, roughly nine tenths recorded once. The sequenced sample consisted of PBMCs or T cells enriched from blood (not recorded which). The receptors were gathered from a woman aged 60 to 75 who had recovered from COVID-19.

V is TRBV9 and J is TRBJ2-2, with a possible D match to TRBD2 (6 bases). CDR1 is SGDLS and CDR2 is YYNGEE in the germline V gene. This CDR3 is 15 amino acids long. Trimming pared 3 bases from V and 5 bases from J, leaving 14 bases between. As DNA, the CDR3 is TGTGCCAGCAGCGCTGGAGGGCAGATGACCGGGGAGCTGTTTTTT. The encoded protein is CASSAGGQMTGELFF.

This clone was counted only a few times. The chain couples TRBV24-1 to TRBJ2-2; unclear D gene. Trimming shortened V by 3 bases and J by 5 bases, and 12 bases separated the two germline ends. In germline, CDR1 is KGHDR, CDR2 SFDVKD. This CDR3 comprises 15 residues. CDR3 in DNA: TGTGCCACCAGTGATCTTAACAGTCCTACCGGGGAGCTGTTTTTT. Translation gives CATSDLNSPTGELFF.

Points on this clone: The sample holds other DNA sequences that translate to the same CDR3. V usage is TRBV5-1 and J usage is TRBJ2-2; D remains unclear. The CDR3 covers 14 residues. Germline CDR1 reads SGHRS; CDR2 reads YFSETQ. V lost 1 base and J lost 1, with 5 bases in between. CDR3 bases: TGCGCCAGCAGCTTGTCAGGGAACACCGGGGAGCTGTTTTTT. Protein sequence: CASSLSGNTGELFF.

CDR3 protein: CASSETETGARSYEQYV. CDR3 in DNA: TGTGCCAGCAGTGAAACCGAGACAGGGGCCCGCTCCTACGAGCAGTACGTC. The chain combines TRBV6-1 with TRBJ2-7, with 8 positions matching TRBD1. The CDR3 extends over 17 amino acids. In germline, CDR1 is MNHNS, CDR2 SASEGT. After removal of 2 bases from V and 0 bases from J, the junction contained 9 bases not matched to a gene.

This chain links TRBV18 with TRBJ1-2; 8 nucleotides agree with TRBD1. Unmatched junction bases numbered 5, after V lost 0 bases and J lost 8 bases. From germline, CDR1 is KGHSH and CDR2 LQKENI. The CDR3 contains 14 residues. The CDR3 DNA follows: TGTGCCAGCTCACCACCGGGGACAGGAGGCGGCTACACCTTC. It is translated as CASSPPGTGGGYTF. Filled out from reference TRBV18 and TRBJ1-2, the complete variable domain reads NAGVMQNPRHLVRRRGQEARLRCSPMKGHSHVYWYRQLPEEGLKFMVYLQKENIIDESGMPKERFSAEFPKEGPSILRIQQVVRGDSAAYFCASSPPGTGGGYTFGSGTRLTVV.

The chain is built from TRBV6-1 and TRBJ1-2; D is undetermined. Deletions cut 2 bases from V and 6 bases from J, with 16 bases between. Germline V gives CDR1 MNHNS, CDR2 SASEGT. CDR3 size: 15 residues. The CDR3 nucleotides read TGTGCCAGCAGTGAACCCGGAGGGCCATCCCATGGCTACACCTTC. Amino acid sequence: CASSEPGGPSHGYTF.

The genes are TRBV12-3 or TRBV12-4 and TRBJ1-2; D gene unclear. The ends were cut back, 6 bases at V and 3 bases at J, with 11 bases in the middle. The CDR3 is 13 amino acids. The chain's CDR3 is CASSPQTHYGYTF. As DNA, the CDR3 is TGTGCCAGCAGCCCACAAACCCACTATGGCTACACCTTC.

The V gene is TRBV10-2, the J gene TRBJ2-2; TRBD2 might be the D (5 bases). The CDR3 totals 14 residues. The germline V gene has CDR1 WSHSY and CDR2 SAAADI. Trimming removed 8 bases from V and 4 bases from J, with 14 bases in between. CDR3 bases: TGCGCCAGCTTGGGCAGCGGACCCACCGGGGAGCTGTTTTTT. Amino acids: CASLGSGPTGELFF.

This chain connects TRBV19 to TRBJ2-1; D not certain. Germline-derived CDR1 and CDR2 are LNHDA and SQIVND (reference sequence). There are 12 residues in the CDR3. Trimming shortened V by 6 bases and J by 4 bases, and 7 bases separated the two germline ends. The CDR3 loop reads CASRVGYNEQFF. The CDR3 bases are TGTGCCAGTAGGGTCGGGTACAATGAGCAGTTCTTC.

The rearrangement uses TRBV12-3 or TRBV12-4 and TRBJ1-1, with D tentatively TRBD1 (6 bases). The CDR3 covers 11 residues. Trimming pared 7 bases from V and 8 bases from J, leaving 11 bases between. DNA for the CDR3: TGTGCCAGCACCATAGACAGGGAAGCTTTCTTT. Protein: CASTIDREAFF.

A remark on this clone: Additional DNA sequences in this sample encode the identical CDR3. The chain recombines TRBV24-1 with TRBJ1-5; D perhaps matches TRBD1 (5 bases). The CDR3 extends over 16 amino acids. Trimming removed 2 bases at V and 0 bases at J, with 10 bases between. CDR1 KGHDR and CDR2 SFDVKD come from the germline V gene. CDR3 region: CATSDSGGGSNQPQHF. The CDR3 DNA is TGTGCCACCAGTGATTCGGGGGGAGGTAGCAATCAGCCCCAGCATTTT.

V gene TRBV5-1 combines with J gene TRBJ2-1, with 11 bases identical to TRBD2. The CDR3 loop spans 15 amino acids. Germline-derived CDR1 and CDR2 are SGHRS and YFSETQ. The J segment lost 8 bases and the V segment lost 5 bases, leaving 9 bases of the junction unmatched. The DNA for the CDR3 is TGCGCCAGCAGAACTAGCGGGGGCCCAACTGATGAGCAGTTCTTC. It codes for CASRTSGGPTDEQFF.

The chain joins TRBV7-2 to TRBJ2-5; possibly TRBD2 for D (6 bases). The CDR3 runs to 15 residues. Germline V gene data show CDR1 as SGHTA and CDR2 as FQGNSA. V was shortened by 5 bases and J by 6 bases, with 19 bases between the two germline ends. The CDR3 spells CASSPAVGGEKTQYF. The DNA for the CDR3 is TGTGCCAGCAGCCCCGCGGTGGGGGGTGAAAAGACCCAGTACTTC.

The chain combines TRBV24-1 with TRBJ2-1, with D uncertain. Between the trimmed V and J ends, which lost 4 bases and 2 bases, there was a span of 17 bases. This CDR3 spans 17 amino acids. The V gene's germline CDR1 is KGHDR and CDR2 SFDVKD. In DNA form, the CDR3 reads TGTGCCACCAGTGACCAATCAAGCAGGAAAGCCTACAATGAGCAGTTCTTC. As protein: CATSDQSSRKAYNEQFF.

This chain uses TRBV6-2 or TRBV6-3 with TRBJ2-7; 8 nucleotides agree with TRBD1. Germline loops: CDR1 MNHEY, CDR2 SVGEGT. This CDR3 spans 16 amino acids. Trimming at V came to 2 bases and at J to 4 bases, leaving 10 bases not matched to a gene. The CDR3 DNA is TGTGCCAGCAGTTACGATGACAGGGGACGCAAATACGAGCAGTACTTC. Amino acid sequence: CASSYDDRGRKYEQYF.

The chain recombines TRBV5-5 with TRBJ2-3, with D possibly being TRBD1 (6 bases). Trimming cost V 0 bases and J 1 base, with 6 bases left between them. This CDR3 region has 14 residues. CDR1 is SGHKS and CDR2 is YYEKEE in the germline V gene (reference sequence). The CDR3 region has the DNA TGTGCCAGCAGCTTGGACAGGGGCACAGATACGCAGTATTTT. It yields the protein CASSLDRGTDTQYF.

The chain is built from TRBV4-1 and TRBJ2-5; D is perhaps TRBD2 (7 bases). The germline V and J ends were trimmed by 1 base and 5 bases, with 14 bases remaining between them. This CDR3 is 15 amino acids long. The germline V gene encodes CDR1 MGHRA and CDR2 YSYEKL. CDR3 in amino acids: CASSQGGGRMETQYF. CDR3 DNA: TGCGCCAGCAGCCAAGGCGGGGGCCGGATGGAGACCCAGTACTTC.

As concerns this clone: Other DNA sequences of this sample code for an identical CDR3. The chain links TRBV10-3 to TRBJ1-2; a weak D match, TRBD1 (5 bases). Germline CDR1 is ENHRY and CDR2 is SYGVKD. The CDR3 runs 13 residues. Between the trimmed V and J ends, which lost 2 bases and 4 bases, there was a span of 8 bases. In DNA form, the CDR3 reads TGTGCCATCAGTGAGGGGCAGGGCTATGGCTACACCTTC. This codes for CAISEGQGYGYTF.

The chain links TRBV7-9 to TRBJ2-2; 9 nucleotides align to TRBD1. The CDR3 has 15 amino acids. The germline gives CDR1 SEHNR, CDR2 FQNEAQ (reference sequence). With 5 bases clipped from V and 1 base from J, the junction kept 2 bases outside the gene matches. As DNA, the CDR3 is TGTGCCAGCAGCCCGGGACAGGGGAACACCGGGGAGCTGTTTTTT. Translating gives CASSPGQGNTGELFF.

The rearrangement joins TRBV2 to TRBJ2-7, with D possibly matching TRBD2 (5 bases). Trimming took off 3 bases at V and 4 bases at J, with 13 bases between the two ends. Per the germline V gene, CDR1 is SNHLY and CDR2 is FYNNEI. The CDR3 covers 14 residues. CDR3 sequence reads: CASSEGSGLYEQYF. CDR3 bases: TGTGCCAGCAGTGAGGGGTCAGGACTTTACGAGCAGTACTTC.

The genes are TRBV21-1 and TRBJ2-2; the D call TRBD1 from the table was never checked on the DNA. TRBV21-1 is marked as a pseudogene. The CDR3 has 18 amino acids. CDR3 in amino acids: CASSGRDRGLTNTGELFF. CDR3 in DNA: TGTGCCAGCAGCGGCCGGGACAGGGGATTAACGAACACCGGGGAGCTGTTTTTT.

The V gene is TRBV2, the J gene TRBJ2-2, with D maybe TRBD2 (6 bases). Germline V lookup: CDR1 SNHLY, CDR2 FYNNEI. V was cut by 6 bases and J by 0 bases, with 11 bases left in between. The CDR3 sequence is 15 residues long. CDR3 coding DNA: TGTGCCAGCAGGGAGGGGCTCGCGAACACCGGGGAGCTGTTTTTT. It codes for CASREGLANTGELFF.

The chain carries TRBV5-1 and TRBJ1-1; D perhaps matches TRBD1 (6 bases). Deletions cut 2 bases from V and 9 bases from J, with 14 bases between. The CDR3 covers 13 residues. CDR1 and CDR2 (germline): SGHRS, YFSETQ. The CDR3 region has the DNA TGCGCCAGCAGCTTATACAGGGAAACCCAAGCTTTCTTT. This translates into CASSLYRETQAFF.

J is TRBJ2-3 and V is TRBV9; 11 bases map to TRBD2. After removal of 2 bases from V and 7 bases from J, the junction contained 12 bases not matched to a gene. Germline V gene sequence: CDR1 SGDLS, CDR2 YYNGEE. This CDR3 contains 17 residues. Here the CDR3 DNA reads TGTGCCAGCAGCGTGGCGAGTTCGCCTAGCGGGGGGAATACGCAGTATTTT. As protein: CASSVASSPSGGNTQYF.